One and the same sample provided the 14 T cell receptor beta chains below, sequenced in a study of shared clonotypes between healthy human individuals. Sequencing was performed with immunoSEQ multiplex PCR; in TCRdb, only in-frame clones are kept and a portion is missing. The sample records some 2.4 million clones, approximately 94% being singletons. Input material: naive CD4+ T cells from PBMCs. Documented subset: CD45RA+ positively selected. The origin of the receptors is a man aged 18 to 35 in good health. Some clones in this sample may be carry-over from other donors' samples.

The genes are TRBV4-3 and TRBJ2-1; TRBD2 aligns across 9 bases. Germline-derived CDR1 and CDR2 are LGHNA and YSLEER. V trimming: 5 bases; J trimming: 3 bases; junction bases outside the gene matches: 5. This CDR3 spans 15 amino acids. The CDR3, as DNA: TGCGCCAGCAGCTATAGCGGGAGACGCTACAATGAGCAGTTCTTC. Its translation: CASSYSGRRYNEQFF.

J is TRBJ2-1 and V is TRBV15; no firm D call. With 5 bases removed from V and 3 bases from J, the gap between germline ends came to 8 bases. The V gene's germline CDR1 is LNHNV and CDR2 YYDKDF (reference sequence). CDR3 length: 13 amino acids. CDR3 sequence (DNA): TGTGCCACCAGCCCTCGACACTACAATGAGCAGTTCTTC. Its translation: CATSPRHYNEQFF.

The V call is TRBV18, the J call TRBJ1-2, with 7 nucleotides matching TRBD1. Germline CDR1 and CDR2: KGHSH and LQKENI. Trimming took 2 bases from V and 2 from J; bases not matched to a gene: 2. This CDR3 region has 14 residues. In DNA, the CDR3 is TGTGCCAGCTCACCAGACAGGGTGAACTATGGCTACACCTTC. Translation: CASSPDRVNYGYTF.

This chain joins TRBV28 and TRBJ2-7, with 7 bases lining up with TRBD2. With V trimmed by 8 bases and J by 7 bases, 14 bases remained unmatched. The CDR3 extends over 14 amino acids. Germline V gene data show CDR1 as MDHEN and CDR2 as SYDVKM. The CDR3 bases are TGTGCCAGCTGGACTAGGTCGGGACCGGGAGAGCAGTACTTC. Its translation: CASWTRSGPGEQYF.

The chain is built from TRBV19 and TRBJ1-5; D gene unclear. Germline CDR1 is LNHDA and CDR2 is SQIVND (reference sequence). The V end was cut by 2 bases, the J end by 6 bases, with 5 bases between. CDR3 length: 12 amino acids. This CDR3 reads CASSISFQPQHF. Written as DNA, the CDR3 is TGTGCCAGTAGTATATCTTTTCAGCCCCAGCATTTT.

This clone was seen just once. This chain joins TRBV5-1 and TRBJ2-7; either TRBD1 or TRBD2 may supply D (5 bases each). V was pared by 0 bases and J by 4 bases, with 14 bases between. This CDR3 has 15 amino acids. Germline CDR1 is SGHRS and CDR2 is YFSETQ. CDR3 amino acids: CASSLAGREEYEQYF. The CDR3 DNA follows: TGCGCCAGCAGCTTGGCGGGACGTGAGGAGTACGAGCAGTACTTC. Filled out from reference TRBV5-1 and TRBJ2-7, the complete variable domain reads KAGVTQTPRYLIKTRGQQVTLSCSPISGHRSVSWYQQTPGQGLQFLFEYFSETQRNKGNFPGRFSGRQFSNSRSEMNVSTLELGDSALYLCASSLAGREEYEQYFGPGTRLTVT.

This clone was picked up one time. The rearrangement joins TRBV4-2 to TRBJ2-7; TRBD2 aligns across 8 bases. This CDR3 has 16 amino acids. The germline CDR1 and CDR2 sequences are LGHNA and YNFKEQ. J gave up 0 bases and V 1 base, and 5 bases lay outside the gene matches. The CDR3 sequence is CASSQVATSASYEQYF. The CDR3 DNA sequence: TGTGCCAGCAGCCAAGTCGCGACTAGCGCCTCCTACGAGCAGTACTTC.

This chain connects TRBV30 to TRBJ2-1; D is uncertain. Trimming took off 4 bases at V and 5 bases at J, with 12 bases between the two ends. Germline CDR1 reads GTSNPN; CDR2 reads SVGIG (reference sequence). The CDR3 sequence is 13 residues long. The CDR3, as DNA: TGTGCCTGGACCCAGATCGCGGACAATGAGCAGTTCTTC. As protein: CAWTQIADNEQFF.

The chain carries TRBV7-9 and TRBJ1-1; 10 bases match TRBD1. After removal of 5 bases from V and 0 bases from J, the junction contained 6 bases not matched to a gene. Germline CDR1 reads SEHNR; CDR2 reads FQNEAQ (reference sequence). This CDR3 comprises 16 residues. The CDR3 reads CASSPTTGGMNTEAFF. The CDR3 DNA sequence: TGTGCCAGCAGCCCTACGACAGGGGGCATGAACACTGAAGCTTTCTTT.

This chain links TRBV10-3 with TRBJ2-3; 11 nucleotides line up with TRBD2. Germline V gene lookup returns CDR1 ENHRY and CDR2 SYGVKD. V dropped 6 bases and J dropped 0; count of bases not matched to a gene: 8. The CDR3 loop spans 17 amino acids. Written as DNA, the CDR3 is TGTGCCATCAGGGAAAGTATAGCGGGAGGGAGCACAGATACGCAGTATTTT. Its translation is CAIRESIAGGSTDTQYF.

The CDR3 loop is CASTQGRAQPQHF. The CDR3 coding sequence is TGTGCCAGCACCCAAGGCAGGGCTCAGCCCCAGCATTTT. The chain couples TRBV2 to TRBJ1-5; TRBD1 might be the D (5 bases). The CDR3 is made up of 13 amino acids. In germline, CDR1 is SNHLY, CDR2 FYNNEI. With 7 bases removed from V and 6 bases from J, the gap between germline ends came to 13 bases.

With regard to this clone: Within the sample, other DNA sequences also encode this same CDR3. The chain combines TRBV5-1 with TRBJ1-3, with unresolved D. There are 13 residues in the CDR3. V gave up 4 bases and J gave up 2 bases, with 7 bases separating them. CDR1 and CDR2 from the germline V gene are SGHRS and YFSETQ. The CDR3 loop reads CASSADPGNTIYF. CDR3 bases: TGCGCCAGCAGCGCAGACCCTGGAAACACCATATATTTT.

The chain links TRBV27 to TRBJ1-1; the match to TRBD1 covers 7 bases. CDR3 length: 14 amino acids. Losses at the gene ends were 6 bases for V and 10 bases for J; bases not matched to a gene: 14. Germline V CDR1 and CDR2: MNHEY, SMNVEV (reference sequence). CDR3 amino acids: CASSSETGDLGAFF. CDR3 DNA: TGTGCCAGCAGCTCCGAAACAGGGGATCTAGGAGCTTTCTTT.

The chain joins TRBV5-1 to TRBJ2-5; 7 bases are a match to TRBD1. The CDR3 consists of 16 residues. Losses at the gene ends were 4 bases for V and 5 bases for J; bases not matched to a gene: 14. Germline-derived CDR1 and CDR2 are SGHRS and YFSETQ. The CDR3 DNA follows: TGCGCCAGCAGCACGGGGACAGCCAATCTCGGCGAGACCCAGTACTTC. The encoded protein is CASSTGTANLGETQYF.